Given below is one T cell receptor beta chain in context. What it recognizes is unknown. V was clipped by 1 base and J by 1 base, with 3 bases between them. The CDR3 has 13 amino acids. Germline V gene data show CDR1 as SNHLY and CDR2 as FYNNEI. Amplified regions were TCR beta CDR3 sequences from RNA transcripts. The HTBI primer set was used in a first-round RT-PCR of the TCR CDR3. TCRdb ran MiXCR on the multiplex PCR reads and lists one entry per CDR3 protein. Of roughly 840,000 distinct CDR3 sequences in the sample, about 38% were seen once. This record comes from a study of T cells in Graves' hyperthyroidism and ophthalmopathy. Study-level points and caveats: A 13 V-J model separated ophthalmopathy from stable hyperthyroidism.

The hyperthyroidism patients had all been newly diagnosed, and their disease duration was under 2 months. Their ages ranged from 18 to 65 years. Lactation, pregnancy, other autoimmune disease or uncontrolled infection excluded patients. Diagnostic assessment was based on clinical symptoms, serum thyroxine and TRAb, thyroid ultrasound and orbital computed tomography. The sequenced material came from blood. This TCR derives from a man aged 18 to 29 with Graves' hyperthyroidism. V gene TRBV2 combines with J gene TRBJ2-3; unclear D gene. CDR3 nucleotides: TGTGCCAGCAGTGAAGTACGCACAGATACGCAGTATTTT. As protein: CASSEVRTDTQYF.